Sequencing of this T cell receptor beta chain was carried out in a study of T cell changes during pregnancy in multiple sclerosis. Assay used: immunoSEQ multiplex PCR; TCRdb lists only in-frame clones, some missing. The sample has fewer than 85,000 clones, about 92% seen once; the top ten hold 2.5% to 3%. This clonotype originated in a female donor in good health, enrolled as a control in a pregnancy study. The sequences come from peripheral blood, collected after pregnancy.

CDR3 bases: TGTGCCAGCAGCGTAACTGGAGGGGCAGGGCCTGGAAACACCATATATTTT. Amino acid sequence: CASSVTGGAGPGNTIYF. The chain links TRBV11-1 to TRBJ1-3; possible D gene TRBD1, 5 bases. From germline, CDR1 is SGHAT and CDR2 FQDESV (reference sequence). Trimming took 5 bases from V and 2 from J, leaving 19 bases between them. This CDR3 is 17 amino acids long.